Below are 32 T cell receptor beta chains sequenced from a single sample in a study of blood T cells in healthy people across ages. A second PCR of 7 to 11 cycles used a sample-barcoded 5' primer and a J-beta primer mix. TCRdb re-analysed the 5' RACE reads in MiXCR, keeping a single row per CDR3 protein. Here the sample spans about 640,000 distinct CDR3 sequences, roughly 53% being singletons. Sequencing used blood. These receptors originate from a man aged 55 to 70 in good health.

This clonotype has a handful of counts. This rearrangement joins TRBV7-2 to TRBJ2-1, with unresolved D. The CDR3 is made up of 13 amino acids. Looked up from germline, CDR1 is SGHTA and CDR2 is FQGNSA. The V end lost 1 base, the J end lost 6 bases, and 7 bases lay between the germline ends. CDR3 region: CASSLGVFNEQFF. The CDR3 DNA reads TGTGCCAGCAGCTTAGGAGTCTTCAATGAGCAGTTCTTC.

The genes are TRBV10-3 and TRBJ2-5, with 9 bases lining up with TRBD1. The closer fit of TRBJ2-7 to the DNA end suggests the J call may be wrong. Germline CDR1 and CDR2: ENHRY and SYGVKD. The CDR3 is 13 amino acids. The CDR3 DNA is TGTGCCATCAGACCGGGACAGGGTCACGAGCAGTACTTC. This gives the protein CAIRPGQGHEQYF.

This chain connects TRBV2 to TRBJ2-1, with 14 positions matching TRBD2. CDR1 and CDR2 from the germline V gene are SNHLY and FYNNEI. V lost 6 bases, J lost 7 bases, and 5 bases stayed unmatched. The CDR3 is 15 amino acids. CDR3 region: CASSAGLAGVNEQFF. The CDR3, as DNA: TGTGCCAGCAGCGCGGGACTAGCGGGGGTGAATGAGCAGTTCTTC.

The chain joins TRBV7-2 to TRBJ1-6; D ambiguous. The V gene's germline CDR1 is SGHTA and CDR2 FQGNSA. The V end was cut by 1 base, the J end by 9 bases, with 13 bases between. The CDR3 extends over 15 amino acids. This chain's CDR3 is CASSLVAALSSPLHF. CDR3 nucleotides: TGTGCCAGCAGCTTAGTGGCAGCTCTCAGTTCACCCCTCCACTTT.

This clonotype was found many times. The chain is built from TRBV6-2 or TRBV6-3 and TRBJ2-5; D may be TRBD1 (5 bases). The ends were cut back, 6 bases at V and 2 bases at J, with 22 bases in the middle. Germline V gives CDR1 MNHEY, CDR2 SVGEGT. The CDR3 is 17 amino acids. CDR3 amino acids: CASRPKTDKTPQETQYF. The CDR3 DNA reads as TGTGCCAGCAGGCCTAAGACGGACAAAACTCCACAAGAGACCCAGTACTTC.

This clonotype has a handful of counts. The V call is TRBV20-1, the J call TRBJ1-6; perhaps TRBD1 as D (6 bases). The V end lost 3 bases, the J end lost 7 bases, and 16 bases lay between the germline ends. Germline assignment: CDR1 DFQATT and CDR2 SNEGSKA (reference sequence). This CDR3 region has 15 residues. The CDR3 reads CSARDSPNRNSPLHF. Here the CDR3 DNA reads TGCAGTGCTAGGGACAGCCCCAATCGGAATTCACCCCTCCACTTT.

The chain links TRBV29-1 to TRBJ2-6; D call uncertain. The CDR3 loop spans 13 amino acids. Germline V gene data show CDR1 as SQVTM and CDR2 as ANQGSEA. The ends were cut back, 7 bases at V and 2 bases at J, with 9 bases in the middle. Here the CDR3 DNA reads TGCAGCGCATTCACCCCTGGGGCCAACGTCCTGACTTTC. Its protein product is CSAFTPGANVLTF.

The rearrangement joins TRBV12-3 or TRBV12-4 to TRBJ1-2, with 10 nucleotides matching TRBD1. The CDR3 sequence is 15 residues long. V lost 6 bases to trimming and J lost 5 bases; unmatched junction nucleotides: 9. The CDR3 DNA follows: TGTGCCAGCAGCCGCCCGGGACAGGGGAGATATGGCTACACCTTC. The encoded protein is CASSRPGQGRYGYTF.

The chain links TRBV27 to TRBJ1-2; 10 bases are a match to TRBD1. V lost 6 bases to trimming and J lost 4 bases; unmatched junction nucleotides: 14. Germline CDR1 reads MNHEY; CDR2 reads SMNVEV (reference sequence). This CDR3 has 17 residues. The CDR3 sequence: CASRKLGTGDRTYGYTF. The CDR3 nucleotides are TGTGCCAGCAGGAAACTCGGGACAGGGGATAGAACCTATGGCTACACCTTC.

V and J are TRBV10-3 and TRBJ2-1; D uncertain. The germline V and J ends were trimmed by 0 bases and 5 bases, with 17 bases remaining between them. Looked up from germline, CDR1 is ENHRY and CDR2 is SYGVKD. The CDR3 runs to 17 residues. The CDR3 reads CAISESLRLENNNEQFF. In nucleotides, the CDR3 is TGTGCCATCAGTGAGTCATTGCGGCTCGAGAACAACAATGAGCAGTTCTTC.

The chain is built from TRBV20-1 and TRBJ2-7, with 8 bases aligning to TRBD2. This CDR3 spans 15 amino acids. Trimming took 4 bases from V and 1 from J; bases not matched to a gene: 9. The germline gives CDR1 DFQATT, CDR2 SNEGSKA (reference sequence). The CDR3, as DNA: TGCAGTGCTATTTCGGGACTAGGGCTTTCCTACGAGCAGTACTTC. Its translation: CSAISGLGLSYEQYF.

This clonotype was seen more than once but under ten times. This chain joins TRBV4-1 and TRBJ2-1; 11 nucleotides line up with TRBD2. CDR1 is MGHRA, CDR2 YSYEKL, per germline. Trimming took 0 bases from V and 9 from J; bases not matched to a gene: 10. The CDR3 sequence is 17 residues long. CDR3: CASSQDLSGGAFGEQFF. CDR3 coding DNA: TGCGCCAGCAGCCAAGATCTTAGCGGGGGGGCTTTTGGTGAGCAGTTCTTC.

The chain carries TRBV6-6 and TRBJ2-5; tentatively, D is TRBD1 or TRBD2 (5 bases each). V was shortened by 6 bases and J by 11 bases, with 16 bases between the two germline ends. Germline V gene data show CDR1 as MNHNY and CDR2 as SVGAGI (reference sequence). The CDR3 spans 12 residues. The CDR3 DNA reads TGTGCCAGCAGCGACGGGGCAGTAAGGCAGTACTTC. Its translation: CASSDGAVRQYF.

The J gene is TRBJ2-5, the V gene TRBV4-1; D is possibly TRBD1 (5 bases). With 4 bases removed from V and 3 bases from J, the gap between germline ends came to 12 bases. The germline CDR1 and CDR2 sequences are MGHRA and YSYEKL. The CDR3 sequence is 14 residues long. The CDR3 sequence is CASSRGGQKETQYF. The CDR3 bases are TGCGCCAGCAGCCGGGGTGGACAAAAAGAGACCCAGTACTTC.

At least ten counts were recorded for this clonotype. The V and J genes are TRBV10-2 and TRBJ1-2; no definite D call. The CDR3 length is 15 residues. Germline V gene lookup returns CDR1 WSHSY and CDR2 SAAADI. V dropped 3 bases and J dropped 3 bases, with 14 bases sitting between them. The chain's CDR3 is CASSERRAWDYGYTF. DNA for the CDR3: TGCGCCAGCAGTGAACGGAGAGCCTGGGACTATGGCTACACCTTC.

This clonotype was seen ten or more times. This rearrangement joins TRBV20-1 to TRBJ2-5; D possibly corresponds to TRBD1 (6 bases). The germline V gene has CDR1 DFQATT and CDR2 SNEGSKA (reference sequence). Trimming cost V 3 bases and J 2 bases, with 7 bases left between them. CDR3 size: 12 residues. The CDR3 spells CSARRGQETQYF. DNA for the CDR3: TGCAGTGCTAGGAGGGGGCAAGAGACCCAGTACTTC.

The chain's CDR3 is CASGQTMRGANVLTF. The CDR3 coding sequence is TGTGCCAGCGGACAAACGATGAGGGGGGCCAACGTCCTGACTTTC. The J gene is TRBJ2-6, the V gene TRBV12-3 or TRBV12-4; D may be TRBD1 (5 bases). V lost 8 bases and J lost 4, with 15 bases in between. The CDR3 contains 15 residues.

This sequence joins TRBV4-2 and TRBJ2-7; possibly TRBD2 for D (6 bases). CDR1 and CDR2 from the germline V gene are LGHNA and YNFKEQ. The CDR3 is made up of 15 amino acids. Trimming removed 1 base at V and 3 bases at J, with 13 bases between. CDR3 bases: TGTGCCAGCAGCCAAGCGCTCGGTAGCGGCTACGAGCAGTACTTC. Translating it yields CASSQALGSGYEQYF.

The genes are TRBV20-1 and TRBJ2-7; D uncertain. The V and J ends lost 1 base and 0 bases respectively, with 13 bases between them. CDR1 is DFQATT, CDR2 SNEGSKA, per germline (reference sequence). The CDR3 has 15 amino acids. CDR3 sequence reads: CSARATDGSSYEQYF. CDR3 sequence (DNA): TGCAGTGCTAGAGCCACGGACGGCTCCTCCTACGAGCAGTACTTC.

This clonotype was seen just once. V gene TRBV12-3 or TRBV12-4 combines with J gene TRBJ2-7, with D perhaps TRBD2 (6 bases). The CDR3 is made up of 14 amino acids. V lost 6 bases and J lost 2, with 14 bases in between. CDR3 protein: CASSYMGGTYEQYF. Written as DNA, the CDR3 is TGTGCCAGCAGCTACATGGGGGGTACCTACGAGCAGTACTTC.

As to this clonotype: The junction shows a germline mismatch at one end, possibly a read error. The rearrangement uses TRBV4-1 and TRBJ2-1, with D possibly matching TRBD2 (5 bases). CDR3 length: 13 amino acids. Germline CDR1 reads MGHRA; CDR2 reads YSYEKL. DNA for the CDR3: TGCGCCAGCAGCCAAGATCTGTCCGGGAAGTGGAACTTC. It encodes CASSQDLSGKWNF.

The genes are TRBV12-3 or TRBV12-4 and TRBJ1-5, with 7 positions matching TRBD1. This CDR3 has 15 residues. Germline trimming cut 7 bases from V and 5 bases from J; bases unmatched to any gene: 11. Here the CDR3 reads CASTLTGQGDQPQHF. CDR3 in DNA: TGTGCCAGCACCTTGACCGGGCAGGGGGATCAGCCCCAGCATTTT.

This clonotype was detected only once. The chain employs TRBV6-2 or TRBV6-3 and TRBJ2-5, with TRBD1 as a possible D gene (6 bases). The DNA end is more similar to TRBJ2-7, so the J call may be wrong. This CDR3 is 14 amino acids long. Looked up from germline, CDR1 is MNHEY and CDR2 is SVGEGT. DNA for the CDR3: TGTGCCAGCAGTAACACAGGGACCCCCTACGAGCAGTACTTC. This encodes CASSNTGTPYEQYF.

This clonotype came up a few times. The CDR3 bases are TGCGCCAGCAGCTTGTACCGGACTACCCGCACCGGGGAGCTGTTTTTT. It specifies CASSLYRTTRTGELFF. The chain has TRBV5-1 and TRBJ2-2; a weak D match, TRBD2 (6 bases). The ends were cut back, 1 base at V and 4 bases at J, with 14 bases in the middle. The CDR3 sequence is 16 residues long. Germline V gene data show CDR1 as SGHRS and CDR2 as YFSETQ.

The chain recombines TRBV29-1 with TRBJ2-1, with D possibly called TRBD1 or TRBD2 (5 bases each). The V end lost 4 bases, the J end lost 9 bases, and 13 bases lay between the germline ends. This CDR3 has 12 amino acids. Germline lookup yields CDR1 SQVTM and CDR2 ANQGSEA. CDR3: CSVVRGVSEQFF. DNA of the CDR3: TGCAGCGTTGTCCGGGGCGTTAGTGAGCAGTTCTTC.

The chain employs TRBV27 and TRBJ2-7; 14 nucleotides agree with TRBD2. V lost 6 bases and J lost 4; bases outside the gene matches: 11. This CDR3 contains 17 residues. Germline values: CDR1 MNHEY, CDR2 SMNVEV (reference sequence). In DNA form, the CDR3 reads TGTGCCAGCAGCCCGACTAGCGGGGGGGACCTCCCATACGAGCAGTACTTC. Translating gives CASSPTSGGDLPYEQYF.

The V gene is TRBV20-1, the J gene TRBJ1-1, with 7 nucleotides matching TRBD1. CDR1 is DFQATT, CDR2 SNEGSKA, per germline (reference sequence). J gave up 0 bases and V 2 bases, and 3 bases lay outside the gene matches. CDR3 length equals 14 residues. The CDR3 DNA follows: TGCAGTGCTAGACTGGGACAGATGAACACTGAAGCTTTCTTT. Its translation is CSARLGQMNTEAFF.

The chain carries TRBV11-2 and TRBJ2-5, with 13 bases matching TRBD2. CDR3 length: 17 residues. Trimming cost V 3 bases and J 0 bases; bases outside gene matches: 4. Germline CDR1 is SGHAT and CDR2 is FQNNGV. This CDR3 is CASSFKGLAGNQETQYF. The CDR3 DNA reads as TGTGCCAGCAGCTTTAAGGGACTAGCGGGGAACCAAGAGACCCAGTACTTC.

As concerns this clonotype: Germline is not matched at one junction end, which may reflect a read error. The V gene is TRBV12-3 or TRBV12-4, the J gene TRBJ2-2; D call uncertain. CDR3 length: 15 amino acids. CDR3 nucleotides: TGTGCCCGCAGAATAGCCCGCGGAGACACCGGGGAGCTGTTTTTT. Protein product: CARRIARGDTGELFF.

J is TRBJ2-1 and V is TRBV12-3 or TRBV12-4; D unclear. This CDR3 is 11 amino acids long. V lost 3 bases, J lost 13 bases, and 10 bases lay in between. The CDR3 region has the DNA TGTGCCAGCAGTTTTAGTGGGGTACAGTTCTTC. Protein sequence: CASSFSGVQFF.

CDR3 amino acids: CASSPGGAAIQYF. DNA for the CDR3: TGCGCCAGCAGCCCGGGGGGCGCGGCCATTCAGTACTTC. V usage is TRBV5-1 and J usage is TRBJ2-4; D is perhaps TRBD2 (7 bases). CDR1 and CDR2 from the germline V gene are SGHRS and YFSETQ. The CDR3 extends over 13 amino acids. The germline V and J ends were trimmed by 4 bases and 9 bases, with 14 bases remaining between them. Full variable domain (remainder filled in from reference TRBV5-1 and TRBJ2-4): KAGVTQTPRYLIKTRGQQVTLSCSPISGHRSVSWYQQTPGQGLQFLFEYFSETQRNKGNFPGRFSGRQFSNSRSEMNVSTLELGDSALYLCASSPGGAAIQYFGAGTRLSVL.

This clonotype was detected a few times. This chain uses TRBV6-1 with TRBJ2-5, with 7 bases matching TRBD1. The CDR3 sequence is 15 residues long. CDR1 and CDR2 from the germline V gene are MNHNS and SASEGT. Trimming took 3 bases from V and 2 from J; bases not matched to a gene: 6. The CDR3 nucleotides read TGTGCCAGCAGTGATTCACAGGGGATGCAAGAGACCCAGTACTTC. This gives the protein CASSDSQGMQETQYF.